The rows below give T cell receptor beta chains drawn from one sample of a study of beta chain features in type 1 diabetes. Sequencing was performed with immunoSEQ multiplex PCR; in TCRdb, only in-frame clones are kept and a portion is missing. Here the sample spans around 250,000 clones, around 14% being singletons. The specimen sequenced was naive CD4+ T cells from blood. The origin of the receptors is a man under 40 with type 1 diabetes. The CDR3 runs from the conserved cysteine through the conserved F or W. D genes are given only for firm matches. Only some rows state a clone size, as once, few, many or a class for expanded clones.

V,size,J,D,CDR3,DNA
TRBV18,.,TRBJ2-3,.,CASSPSRGSTDTQYF,TGTGCCAGCTCACCATCCAGGGGTAGCACAGATACGCAGTATTTT
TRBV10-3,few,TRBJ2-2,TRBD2,CAISQAGDGELFF,TGTGCCATCAGTCAAGCGGGAGACGGGGAGCTGTTTTTT
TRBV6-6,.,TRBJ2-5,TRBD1,CASSKDRGQETQYF,TGTGCCAGCAGCAAAGACAGGGGCCAAGAGACCCAGTACTTC
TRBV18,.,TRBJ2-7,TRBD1,CASSPPLGQGTYEQYF,TGTGCCAGCTCACCACCTCTAGGACAGGGAACCTACGAGCAGTACTTC
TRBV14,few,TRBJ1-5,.,CASSQDGGANQPQHF,TGTGCCAGCAGCCAAGATGGGGGGGCGAATCAGCCCCAGCATTTT
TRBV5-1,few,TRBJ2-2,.,CASSLDSTGELFF,TGCGCCAGCAGCCTGGATAGTACCGGGGAGCTGTTTTTT
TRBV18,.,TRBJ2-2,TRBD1,CASSLAGTGTTGELFF,TGTGCCAGCTCACTAGCCGGGACAGGGACCACCGGGGAGCTGTTTTTT
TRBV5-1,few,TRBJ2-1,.,CASSLESGRNEQFF,TGCGCCAGCAGCTTGGAATCGGGGAGGAATGAGCAGTTCTTC
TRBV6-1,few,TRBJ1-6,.,CASSVLDSLDSPLHF,TGTGCCAGCAGTGTCTTAGACTCATTGGATTCACCCCTCCACTTT
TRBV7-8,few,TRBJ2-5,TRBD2,CASSLATSEQETQYF,TGTGCCAGCAGCTTAGCTACTAGCGAACAAGAGACCCAGTACTTC
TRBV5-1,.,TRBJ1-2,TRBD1,CASSLGPGTGGKGEGYTF,TGCGCCAGCAGCTTGGGACCCGGGACAGGGGGCAAAGGTGAAGGCTACACCTTC
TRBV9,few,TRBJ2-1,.,CASSVGSPRIGNEQFF,TGTGCCAGCAGCGTAGGGTCTCCACGGATCGGGAATGAGCAGTTCTTC
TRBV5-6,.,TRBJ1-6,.,CASSLRPGTLGPAPLHF,TGTGCCAGCAGCCTCCGTCCCGGGACATTGGGTCCTGCCCCCCTCCACTTT
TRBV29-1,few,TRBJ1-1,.,CSVEGSVNTEAFF,TGCAGCGTTGAAGGCAGCGTAAACACTGAAGCTTTCTTT
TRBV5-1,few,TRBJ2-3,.,CASSLDPGIGTDTQYF,TGCGCCAGCAGCTTGGATCCAGGGATCGGAACAGATACGCAGTATTTT
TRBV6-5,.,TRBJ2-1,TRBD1,CASSYELGQGALEQFF,TGTGCCAGCAGTTACGAGCTGGGACAGGGGGCTCTTGAGCAGTTCTTC
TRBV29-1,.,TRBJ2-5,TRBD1,CSVLDRGFQETQYF,TGCAGCGTCCTGGACAGGGGATTCCAAGAGACCCAGTACTTC
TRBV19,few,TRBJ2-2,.,CASSTLQGTRPGELFF,TGTGCCAGTAGTACACTCCAGGGAACCCGTCCCGGGGAGCTGTTTTTT
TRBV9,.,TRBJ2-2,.,CASSPWNTGELFF,TGTGCCAGCAGCCCCTGGAACACCGGGGAGCTGTTTTTT
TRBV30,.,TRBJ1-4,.,CAWSGLDIANEKLFF,TGTGCCTGGAGTGGGTTGGACATAGCTAATGAAAAACTGTTTTTT
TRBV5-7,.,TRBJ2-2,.,CASSSNRQGGDTGELFF,TGTGCCAGCAGCTCCAATCGTCAGGGCGGCGACACCGGGGAGCTGTTTTTT
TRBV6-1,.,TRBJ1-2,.,CASSEGTINYGYTF,TGTGCCAGCAGTGAGGGGACAATTAACTATGGCTACACCTTC
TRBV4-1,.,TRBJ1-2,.,CASSLSPGDEYGYTF,TGCGCCAGCAGCCTCTCCCCGGGAGATGAGTATGGCTACACCTTC
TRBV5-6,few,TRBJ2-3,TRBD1,CASSFLRTQGFNTDTQYF,TGTGCCAGCAGCTTCCTTCGAACACAGGGGTTCAACACAGATACGCAGTATTTT
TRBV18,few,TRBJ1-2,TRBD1,CASSVQGDPIYGYTF,TGTGCCAGCTCAGTACAGGGGGATCCCATCTATGGCTACACCTTC
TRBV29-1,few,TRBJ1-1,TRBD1,CSVEDHGTGDTEAFF,TGCAGCGTTGAAGATCACGGGACAGGGGACACTGAAGCTTTCTTT
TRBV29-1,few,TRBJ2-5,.,CSVRGGTPTQYF,TGCAGCGTGAGGGGCGGGACTCCGACCCAGTACTTC
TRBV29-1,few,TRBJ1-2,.,CSVEDRRSYGYTF,TGCAGCGTTGAAGACCGCAGGTCCTATGGCTACACCTTC
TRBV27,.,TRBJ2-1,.,CASYRQYNEQFF,TGTGCCAGCTACCGACAATACAATGAGCAGTTCTTC
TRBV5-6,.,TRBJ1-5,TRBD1,CASSSATGVGNQPQHF,TGTGCCAGCAGCTCCGCGACAGGGGTCGGCAATCAGCCCCAGCATTTT
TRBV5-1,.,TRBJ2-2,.,CASSWGSRVTGELFF,TGCGCCAGCAGCTGGGGCTCCAGGGTCACCGGGGAGCTGTTTTTT
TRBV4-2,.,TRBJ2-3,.,CASSQGREGAGTDTQYF,TGTGCCAGCAGCCAAGGCCGCGAGGGCGCCGGCACAGATACGCAGTATTTT
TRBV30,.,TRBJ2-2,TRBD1,CAGDRFNTGELFF,TGTGCCGGGGACAGGTTTAACACCGGGGAGCTGTTTTTT
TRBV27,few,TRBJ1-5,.,CASKAEQSNQPQHF,TGTGCCAGCAAGGCGGAGCAAAGCAATCAGCCCCAGCATTTT
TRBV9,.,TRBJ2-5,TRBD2,CASSVKVAGGETQYF,TGTGCCAGCAGCGTAAAAGTAGCGGGGGGAGAGACCCAGTACTTC
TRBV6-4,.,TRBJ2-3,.,CASSIGEPDTQYF,TGTGCCAGCAGTATCGGGGAGCCAGATACGCAGTATTTT
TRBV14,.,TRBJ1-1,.,CASSHSGTEAFF,TGTGCCAGCAGCCACTCGGGTACTGAAGCTTTCTTT
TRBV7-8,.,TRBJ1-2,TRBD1,CASSLVADREAGYTF,TGTGCCAGCAGCTTAGTGGCGGACAGGGAGGCTGGCTACACCTTC
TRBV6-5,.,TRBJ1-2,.,CASSYSMGPGGDGYTF,TGTGCCAGCAGTTACTCGATGGGACCGGGGGGGGATGGCTACACCTTC
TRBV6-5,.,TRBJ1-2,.,CASMRSSGYTF,TGTGCCAGCATGAGGAGCAGTGGCTACACCTTC
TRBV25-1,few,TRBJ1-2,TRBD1,CASSGLDRVQGYTF,TGTGCCAGCAGTGGGCTGGACAGGGTGCAAGGCTACACCTTC
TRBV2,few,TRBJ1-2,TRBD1,CASSTGDRNYGYTF,TGTGCCAGCAGTACAGGGGACCGTAACTATGGCTACACCTTC
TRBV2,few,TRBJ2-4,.,CASSGQGKNIQYF,TGTGCCAGCAGTGGCCAGGGAAAAAACATTCAGTACTTC
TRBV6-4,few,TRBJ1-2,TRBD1,CASSPIGQGQPLSGYTF,TGTGCCAGCAGCCCAATCGGACAGGGGCAACCTCTATCTGGCTACACCTTC
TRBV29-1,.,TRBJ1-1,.,CSGTEPNTEAFF,TGCAGCGGGACAGAGCCGAACACTGAAGCTTTCTTT
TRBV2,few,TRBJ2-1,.,CASSGTRGGNEQFF,TGTGCCAGCAGTGGGACTAGGGGGGGCAATGAGCAGTTCTTC
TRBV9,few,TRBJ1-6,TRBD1,CASSVATGDNSPLHF,TGTGCCAGCAGCGTAGCTACAGGGGATAATTCACCCCTCCACTTT